Sequencing of this TCR beta chain was carried out in a study of blood T cell repertoires in COVID-19. Across the whole study: T cells, B-cell-depleted T cells, or PBMCs provided the cDNA or gDNA that served as material.

In the study's own analysis: Reference gene primer amplification gave nucleated cell count estimates. The protocol was immunoSEQ multiplex PCR, while the TCRdb copy is restricted to in-frame clones and leaves out a portion. V and J calls and clone size follow that table, whereas D and trimming were derived from the DNA. In the table there are about 180,000 clones, just over 85% of which are singletons. The CDR3 is 14 residues long. Per germline, CDR1 SGHKS and CDR2 YYEKEE (reference sequence). Deletions cut 0 bases from V and 7 bases from J, with 13 bases between. The sample was peripheral blood. The source of this sequence is a man aged 50 to 60 with active or convalescent COVID-19. The chain uses TRBV5-5 and TRBJ1-1; D possibly corresponds to TRBD1 (6 bases). The CDR3, as DNA: TGTGCCAGCAGCTTGGTGCAGGGGCTAGGTGAAGCTTTCTTT. It specifies CASSLVQGLGEAFF. The whole variable domain, filled in from reference TRBV5-5 and TRBJ1-1, reads DAGVTQSPTHLIKTRGQQVTLRCSPISGHKSVSWYQQVLGQGPQFIFQYYEKEERGRGNFPDRFSARQFPNYSSELNVNALLLGDSALYLCASSLVQGLGEAFFGQGTRLTVV.